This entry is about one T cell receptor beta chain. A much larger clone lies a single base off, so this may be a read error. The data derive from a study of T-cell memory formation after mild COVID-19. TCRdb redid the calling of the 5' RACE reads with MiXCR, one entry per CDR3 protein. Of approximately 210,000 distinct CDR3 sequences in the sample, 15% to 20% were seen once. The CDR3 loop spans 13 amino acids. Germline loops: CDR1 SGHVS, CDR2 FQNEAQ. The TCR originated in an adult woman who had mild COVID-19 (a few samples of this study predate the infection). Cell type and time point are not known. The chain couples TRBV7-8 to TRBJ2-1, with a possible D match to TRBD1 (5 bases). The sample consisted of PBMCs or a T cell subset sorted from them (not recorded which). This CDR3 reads CASSLAWGNEQSF. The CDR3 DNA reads TGTGCCAGCAGCTTAGCGTGGGGCAATGAGCAGTCCTTC. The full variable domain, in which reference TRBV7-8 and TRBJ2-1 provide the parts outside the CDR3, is GAGVSQSPRYKVAKRGQDVALRCDPISGHVSLFWYQQALGQGPEFLTYFQNEAQLDKSGLPSDRFFAERPEGSVSTLKIQRTQQEDSAVYLCASSLAWGNEQSFGPGTRLTVL.